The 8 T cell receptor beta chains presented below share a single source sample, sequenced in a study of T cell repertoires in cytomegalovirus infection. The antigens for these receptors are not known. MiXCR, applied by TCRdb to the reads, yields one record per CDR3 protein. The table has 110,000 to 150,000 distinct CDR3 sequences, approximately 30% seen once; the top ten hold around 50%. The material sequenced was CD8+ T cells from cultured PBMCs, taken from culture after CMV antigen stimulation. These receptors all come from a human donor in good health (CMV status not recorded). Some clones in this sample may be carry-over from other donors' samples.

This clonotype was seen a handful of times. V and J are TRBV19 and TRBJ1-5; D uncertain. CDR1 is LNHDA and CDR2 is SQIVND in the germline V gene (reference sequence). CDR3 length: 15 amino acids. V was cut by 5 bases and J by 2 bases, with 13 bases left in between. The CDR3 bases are TGTGCCAGTAGTGGAGGGTGGGTGGGCAATCAGCCCCAGCATTTT. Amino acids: CASSGGWVGNQPQHF. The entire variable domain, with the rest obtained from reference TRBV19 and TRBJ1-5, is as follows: DGGITQSPKYLFRKEGQNVTLSCEQNLNHDAMYWYRQDPGQGLRLIYYSQIVNDFQKGDIAEGYSVSREKKESFPLTVTSAQKNPTAFYLCASSGGWVGNQPQHFGDGTRLSIL.

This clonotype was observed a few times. CDR3 DNA: TGTGCCAGCAGTTTAGGACAGATATACACTGAAGCTTTCTTT. Translating it yields CASSLGQIYTEAFF. The V call is TRBV28, the J call TRBJ1-1; D is perhaps TRBD1 (6 bases). With 2 bases removed from V and 3 bases from J, the gap between germline ends came to 10 bases. Germline V gene data show CDR1 as MDHEN and CDR2 as SYDVKM. This CDR3 spans 14 amino acids. Based on the CDR3 plus reference TRBV28 and TRBJ1-1, the full variable domain is DVKVTQSSRYLVKRTGEKVFLECVQDMDHENMFWYRQDPGLGLRLIYFSYDVKMKEKGDIPEGYSVSREKKERFSLILESASTNQTSMYLCASSLGQIYTEAFFGQGTRLTVV.

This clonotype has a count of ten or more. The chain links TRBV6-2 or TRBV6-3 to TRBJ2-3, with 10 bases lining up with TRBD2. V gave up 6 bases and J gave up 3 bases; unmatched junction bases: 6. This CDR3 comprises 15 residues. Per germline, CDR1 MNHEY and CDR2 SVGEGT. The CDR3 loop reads CASSPSGGLTDTQYF. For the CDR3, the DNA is TGTGCCAGCAGCCCTAGCGGGGGCCTGACAGATACGCAGTATTTT.

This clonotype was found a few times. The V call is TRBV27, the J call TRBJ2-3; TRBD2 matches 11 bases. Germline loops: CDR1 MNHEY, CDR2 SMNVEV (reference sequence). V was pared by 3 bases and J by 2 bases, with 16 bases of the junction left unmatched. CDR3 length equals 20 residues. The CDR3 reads CASSLIGLAGGKQPTDTQYF. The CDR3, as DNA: TGTGCCAGCAGTTTGATTGGGCTAGCGGGGGGCAAGCAACCCACAGATACGCAGTATTTT.

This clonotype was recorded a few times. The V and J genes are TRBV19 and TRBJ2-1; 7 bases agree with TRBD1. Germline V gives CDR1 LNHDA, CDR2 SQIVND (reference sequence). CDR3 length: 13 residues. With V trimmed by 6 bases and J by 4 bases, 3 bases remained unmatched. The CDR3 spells CASSQGEYNEQFF. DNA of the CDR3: TGTGCCAGTAGCCAGGGGGAATACAATGAGCAGTTCTTC. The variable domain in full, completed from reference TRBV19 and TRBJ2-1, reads DGGITQSPKYLFRKEGQNVTLSCEQNLNHDAMYWYRQDPGQGLRLIYYSQIVNDFQKGDIAEGYSVSREKKESFPLTVTSAQKNPTAFYLCASSQGEYNEQFFGPGTRLTVL.

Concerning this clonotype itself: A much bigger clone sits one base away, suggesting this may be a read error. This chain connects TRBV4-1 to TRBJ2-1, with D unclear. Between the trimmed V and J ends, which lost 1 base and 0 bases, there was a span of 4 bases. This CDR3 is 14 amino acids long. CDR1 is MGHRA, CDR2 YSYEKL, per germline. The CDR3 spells CASSQASSYNEQFF. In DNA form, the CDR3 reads TGCGCCAGCAGCCAAGCGAGCTCCTACAATGAGCAGTTCTTC.

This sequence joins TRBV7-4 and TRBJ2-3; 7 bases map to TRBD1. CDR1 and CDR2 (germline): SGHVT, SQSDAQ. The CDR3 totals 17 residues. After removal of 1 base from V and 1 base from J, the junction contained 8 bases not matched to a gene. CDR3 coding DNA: TGTGCCAGCAGCTTAGAGGGAACAGGGGACGGCACAGATACGCAGTATTTT. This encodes CASSLEGTGDGTDTQYF.

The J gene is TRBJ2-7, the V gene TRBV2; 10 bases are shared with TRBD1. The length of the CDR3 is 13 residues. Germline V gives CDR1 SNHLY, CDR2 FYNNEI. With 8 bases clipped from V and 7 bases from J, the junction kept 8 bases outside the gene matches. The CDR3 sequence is CASRWTGGGEQYF. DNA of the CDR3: TGTGCCAGCCGGTGGACAGGGGGTGGTGAGCAGTACTTC.